This TCR beta chain stems from a study of T cells after yellow fever vaccination. In TCRdb, the 5' RACE reads were re-called with MiXCR into one record per CDR3 protein. This sample has around 500,000 distinct CDR3 sequences; 20% to 25% occur once, and the top ten carry about 16%. V was shortened by 0 bases and J by 3 bases, with 9 bases between the two germline ends. The CDR3 loop spans 14 amino acids. Germline CDR1 and CDR2: DFQATT and SNEGSKA (reference sequence). This chain joins TRBV20-1 and TRBJ1-3; D unresolved. This specimen consisted of PBMCs, obtained 20 to 25 days after the first yellow fever vaccination. The sequence was collected from a man younger than 30 who received the YFV17D yellow fever vaccine. CDR3 coding DNA: TGCAGTGCTAGAGATCAGAATAGTGGAAACACCATATATTTT. This translates into CSARDQNSGNTIYF.